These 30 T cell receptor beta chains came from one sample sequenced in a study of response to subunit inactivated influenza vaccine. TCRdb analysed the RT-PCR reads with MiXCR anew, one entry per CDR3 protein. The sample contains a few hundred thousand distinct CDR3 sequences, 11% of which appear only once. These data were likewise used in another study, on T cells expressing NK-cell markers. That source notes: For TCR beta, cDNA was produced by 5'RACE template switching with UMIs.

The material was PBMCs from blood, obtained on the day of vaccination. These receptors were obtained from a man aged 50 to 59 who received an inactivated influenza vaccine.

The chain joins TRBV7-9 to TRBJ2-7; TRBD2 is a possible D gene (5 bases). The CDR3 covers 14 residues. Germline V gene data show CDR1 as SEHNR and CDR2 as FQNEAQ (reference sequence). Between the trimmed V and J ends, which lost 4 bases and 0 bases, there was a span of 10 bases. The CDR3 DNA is TGTGCCAGCAGCTCTAGCTGGAGCTCCTACGAGCAGTACTTC. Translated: CASSSSWSSYEQYF.

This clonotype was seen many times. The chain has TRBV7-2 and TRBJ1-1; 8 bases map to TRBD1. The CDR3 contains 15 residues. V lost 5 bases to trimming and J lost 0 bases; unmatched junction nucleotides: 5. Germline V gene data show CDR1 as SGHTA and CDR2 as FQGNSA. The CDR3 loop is CASSQGTGMNTEAFF. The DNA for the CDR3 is TGTGCCAGCAGCCAAGGGACAGGTATGAACACTGAAGCTTTCTTT.

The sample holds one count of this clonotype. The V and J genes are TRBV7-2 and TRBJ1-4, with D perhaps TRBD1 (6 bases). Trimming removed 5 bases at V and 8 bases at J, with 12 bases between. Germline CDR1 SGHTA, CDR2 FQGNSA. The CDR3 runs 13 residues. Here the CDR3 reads CASSPRTVEKLFF. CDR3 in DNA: TGTGCCAGCAGCCCCAGGACAGTCGAAAAACTGTTTTTT. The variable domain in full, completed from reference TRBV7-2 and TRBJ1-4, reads GAGVSQSPSNKVTEKGKDVELRCDPISGHTALYWYRQSLGQGLEFLIYFQGNSAPDKSGLPSDRFSAERTGGSVSTLTIQRTQQEDSAVYLCASSPRTVEKLFFGSGTQLSVL.

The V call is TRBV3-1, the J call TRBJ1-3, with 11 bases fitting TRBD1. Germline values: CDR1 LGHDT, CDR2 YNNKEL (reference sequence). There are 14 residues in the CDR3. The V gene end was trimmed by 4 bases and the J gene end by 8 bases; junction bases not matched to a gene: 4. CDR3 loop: CASSRGQGADTIYF. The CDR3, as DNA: TGTGCCAGCAGCCGCGGACAGGGGGCAGACACCATATATTTT.

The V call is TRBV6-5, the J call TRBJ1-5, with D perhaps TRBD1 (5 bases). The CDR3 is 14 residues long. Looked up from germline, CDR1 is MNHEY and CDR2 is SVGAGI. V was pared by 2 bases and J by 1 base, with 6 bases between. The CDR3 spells CASSYDSSNQPQHF. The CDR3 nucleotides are TGTGCCAGCAGTTACGACAGCAGCAATCAGCCCCAGCATTTT.

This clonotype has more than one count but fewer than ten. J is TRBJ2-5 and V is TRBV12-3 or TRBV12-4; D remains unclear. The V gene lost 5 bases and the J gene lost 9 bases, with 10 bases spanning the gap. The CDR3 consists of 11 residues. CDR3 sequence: CASSAEGPQYF. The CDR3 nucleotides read TGTGCCAGCAGTGCGGAAGGGCCCCAGTACTTC.

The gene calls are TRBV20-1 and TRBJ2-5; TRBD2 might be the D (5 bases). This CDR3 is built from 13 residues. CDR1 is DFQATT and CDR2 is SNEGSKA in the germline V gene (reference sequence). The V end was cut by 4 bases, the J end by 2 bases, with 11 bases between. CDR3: CSAKRTAQETQYF. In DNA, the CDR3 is TGCAGTGCTAAGAGGACTGCTCAAGAGACCCAGTACTTC.

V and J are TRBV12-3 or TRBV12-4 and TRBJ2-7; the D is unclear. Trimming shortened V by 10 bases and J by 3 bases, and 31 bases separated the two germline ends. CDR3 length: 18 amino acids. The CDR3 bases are TGTGCCATCTGTTCCTACAGTAGACTCACGCCCGATGGCTACGAGCAGTACTTC. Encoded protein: CAICSYSRLTPDGYEQYF.

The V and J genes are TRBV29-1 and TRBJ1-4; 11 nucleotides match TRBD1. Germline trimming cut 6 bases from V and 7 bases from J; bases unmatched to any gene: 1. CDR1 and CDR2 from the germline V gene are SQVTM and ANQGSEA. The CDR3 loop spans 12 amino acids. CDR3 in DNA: TGCAGCGTCGGGACAGGGGGTGAAAAACTGTTTTTT. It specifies CSVGTGGEKLFF. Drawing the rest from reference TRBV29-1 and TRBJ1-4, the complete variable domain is SAVISQKPSRDICQRGTSLTIQCQVDSQVTMMFWYRQQPGQSLTLIATANQGSEATYESGFVIDKFPISRPNLTFSTLTVSNMSPEDSSIYLCSVGTGGEKLFFGSGTQLSVL.

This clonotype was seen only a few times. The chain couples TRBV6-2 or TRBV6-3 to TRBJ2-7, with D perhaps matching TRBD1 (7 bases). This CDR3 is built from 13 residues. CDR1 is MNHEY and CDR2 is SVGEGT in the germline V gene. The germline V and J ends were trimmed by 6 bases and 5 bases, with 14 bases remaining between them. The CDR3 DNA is TGTGCCAGCAGAAGACAGGGAGGCGACGAGCAGTACTTC. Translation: CASRRQGGDEQYF.

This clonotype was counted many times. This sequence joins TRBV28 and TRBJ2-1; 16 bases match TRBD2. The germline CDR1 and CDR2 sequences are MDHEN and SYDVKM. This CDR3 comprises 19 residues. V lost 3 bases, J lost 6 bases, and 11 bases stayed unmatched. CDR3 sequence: CASSFQPGLAGGDPNEQFF. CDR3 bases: TGTGCCAGCAGTTTTCAACCGGGACTAGCGGGAGGGGATCCCAATGAGCAGTTCTTC.

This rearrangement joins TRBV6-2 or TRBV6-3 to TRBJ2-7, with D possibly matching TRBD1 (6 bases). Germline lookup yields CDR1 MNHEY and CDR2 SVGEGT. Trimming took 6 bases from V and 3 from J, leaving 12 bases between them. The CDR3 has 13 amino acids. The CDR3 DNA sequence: TGTGCCAGCAGACGACCGGGACACTACGAGCAGTACTTC. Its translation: CASRRPGHYEQYF.

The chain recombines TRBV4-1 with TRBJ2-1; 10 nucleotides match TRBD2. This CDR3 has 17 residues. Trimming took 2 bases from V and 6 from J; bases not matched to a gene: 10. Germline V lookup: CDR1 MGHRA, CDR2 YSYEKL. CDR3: CASSQLDLIAGGNEQFF. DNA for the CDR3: TGCGCCAGCAGCCAACTGGACTTGATAGCGGGAGGCAATGAGCAGTTCTTC.

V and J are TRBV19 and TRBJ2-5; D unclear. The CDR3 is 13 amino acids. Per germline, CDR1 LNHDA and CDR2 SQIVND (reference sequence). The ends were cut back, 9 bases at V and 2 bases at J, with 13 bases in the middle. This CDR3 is CASGPSLQETQYF. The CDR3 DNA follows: TGTGCCAGCGGACCCAGTTTACAAGAGACCCAGTACTTC. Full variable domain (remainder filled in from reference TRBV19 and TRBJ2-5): DGGITQSPKYLFRKEGQNVTLSCEQNLNHDAMYWYRQDPGQGLRLIYYSQIVNDFQKGDIAEGYSVSREKKESFPLTVTSAQKNPTAFYLCASGPSLQETQYFGPGTRLLVL.

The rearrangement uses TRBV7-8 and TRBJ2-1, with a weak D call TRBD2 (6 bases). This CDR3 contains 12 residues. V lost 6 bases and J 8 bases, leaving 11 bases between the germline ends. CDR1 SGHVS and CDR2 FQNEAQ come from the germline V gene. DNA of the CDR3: TGTGCCAGCAGGACTAGTTGGTATGAGCAGTTCTTC. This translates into CASRTSWYEQFF. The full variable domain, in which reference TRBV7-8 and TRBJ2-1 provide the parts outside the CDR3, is GAGVSQSPRYKVAKRGQDVALRCDPISGHVSLFWYQQALGQGPEFLTYFQNEAQLDKSGLPSDRFFAERPEGSVSTLKIQRTQQEDSAVYLCASRTSWYEQFFGPGTRLTVL.

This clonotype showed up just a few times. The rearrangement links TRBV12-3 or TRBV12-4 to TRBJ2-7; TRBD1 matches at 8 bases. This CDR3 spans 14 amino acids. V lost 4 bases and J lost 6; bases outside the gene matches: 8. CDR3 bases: TGTGCCAGCAGTTCAAGCAGGGGGCTGACCGAGCAGTACTTC. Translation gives CASSSSRGLTEQYF.

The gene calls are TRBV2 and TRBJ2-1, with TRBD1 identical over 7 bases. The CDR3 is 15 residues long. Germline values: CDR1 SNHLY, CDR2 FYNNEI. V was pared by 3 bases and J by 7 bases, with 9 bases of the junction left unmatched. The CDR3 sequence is CASSEGQTQVNEQFF. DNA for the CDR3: TGTGCCAGCAGTGAGGGACAGACACAAGTGAATGAGCAGTTCTTC.

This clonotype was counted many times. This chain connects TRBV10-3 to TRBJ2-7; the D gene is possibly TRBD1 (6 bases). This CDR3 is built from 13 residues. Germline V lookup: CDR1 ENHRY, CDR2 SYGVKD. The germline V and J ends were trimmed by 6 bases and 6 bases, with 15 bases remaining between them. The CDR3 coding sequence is TGTGCCATCAGACTAAATGGGGGCAGCGAGCAGTACTTC. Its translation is CAIRLNGGSEQYF.

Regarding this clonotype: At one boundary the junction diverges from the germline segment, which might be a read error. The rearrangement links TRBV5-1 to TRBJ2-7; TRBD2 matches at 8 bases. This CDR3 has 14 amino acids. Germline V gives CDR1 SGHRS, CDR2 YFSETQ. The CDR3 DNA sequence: TGCGCCGGCAGCTCCGGGACTAGTGGGTACGAGCAGTACTTC. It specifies CAGSSGTSGYEQYF.

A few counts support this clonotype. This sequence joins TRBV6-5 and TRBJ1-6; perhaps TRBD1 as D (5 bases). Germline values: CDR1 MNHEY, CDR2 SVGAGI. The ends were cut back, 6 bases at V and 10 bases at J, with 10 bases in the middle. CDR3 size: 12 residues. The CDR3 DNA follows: TGTGCCAGCAGACAGGTGCGGTCACCCCTCCACTTT. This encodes CASRQVRSPLHF.

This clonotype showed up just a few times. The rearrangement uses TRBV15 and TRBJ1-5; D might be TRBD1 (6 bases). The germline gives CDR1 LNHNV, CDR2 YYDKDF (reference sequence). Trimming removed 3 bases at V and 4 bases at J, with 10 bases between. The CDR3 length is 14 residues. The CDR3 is CATSRDSLNQPQHF. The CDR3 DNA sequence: TGTGCCACCAGCAGGGACAGCCTTAATCAGCCCCAGCATTTT.

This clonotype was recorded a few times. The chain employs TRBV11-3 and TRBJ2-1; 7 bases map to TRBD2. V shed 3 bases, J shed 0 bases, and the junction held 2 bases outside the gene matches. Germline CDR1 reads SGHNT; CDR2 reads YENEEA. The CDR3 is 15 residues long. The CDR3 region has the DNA TGTGCCAGCAGCTTCAGCGGGAACTCCTACAATGAGCAGTTCTTC. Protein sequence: CASSFSGNSYNEQFF. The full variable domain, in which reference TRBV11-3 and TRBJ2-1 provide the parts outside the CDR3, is EAGVVQSPRYKIIEKKQPVAFWCNPISGHNTLYWYLQNLGQGPELLIRYENEEAVDDSQLPKDRFSAERLKGVDSTLKIQPAELGDSAVYLCASSFSGNSYNEQFFGPGTRLTVL.

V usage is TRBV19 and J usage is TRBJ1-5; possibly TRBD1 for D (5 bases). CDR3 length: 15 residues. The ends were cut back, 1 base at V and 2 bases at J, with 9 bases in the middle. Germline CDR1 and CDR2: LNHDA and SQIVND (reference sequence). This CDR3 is CASSIGGARNQPQHF. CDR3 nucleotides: TGTGCCAGTAGTATAGGCGGGGCCCGCAATCAGCCCCAGCATTTT.

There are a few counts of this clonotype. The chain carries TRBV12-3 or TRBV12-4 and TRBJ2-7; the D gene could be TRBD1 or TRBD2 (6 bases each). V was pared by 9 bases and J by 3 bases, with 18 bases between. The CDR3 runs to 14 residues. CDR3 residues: CARGQGGILYEQYF. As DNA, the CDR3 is TGTGCCAGGGGACAAGGAGGGATTCTCTACGAGCAGTACTTC.

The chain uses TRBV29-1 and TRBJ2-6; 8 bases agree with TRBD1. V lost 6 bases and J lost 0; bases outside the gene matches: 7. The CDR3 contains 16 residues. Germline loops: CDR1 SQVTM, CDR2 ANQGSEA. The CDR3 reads CSVAGTGRSGANVLTF. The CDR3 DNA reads TGCAGCGTGGCCGGGACAGGTCGCTCTGGGGCCAACGTCCTGACTTTC.

DNA of the CDR3: TGTGCCAGCAGCTTAGAGGGGCCCGCCCGCTACGAGCAGTACTTC. This gives the protein CASSLEGPARYEQYF. The J gene is TRBJ2-7, the V gene TRBV7-9; D is possibly TRBD1 (5 bases). This CDR3 comprises 15 residues. Germline loops: CDR1 SEHNR, CDR2 FQNEAQ (reference sequence). Trimming shortened V by 1 base and J by 3 bases, and 13 bases separated the two germline ends.

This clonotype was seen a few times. CDR3 bases: TGTGCCAGCAGCTTAGTTCGGGAGGGTCCCTACGAGCAGTACTTC. Translation: CASSLVREGPYEQYF. This chain links TRBV7-2 with TRBJ2-7; 8 bases align to TRBD2. The junction had 4 bases not matched to a gene; V was cut back by 1 base and J by 2 bases. Germline values: CDR1 SGHTA, CDR2 FQGNSA. The CDR3 contains 15 residues.

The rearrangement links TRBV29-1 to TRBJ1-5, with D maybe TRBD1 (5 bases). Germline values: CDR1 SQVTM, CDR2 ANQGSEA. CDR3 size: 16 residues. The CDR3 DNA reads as TGCAGGGCTAGTAGACGGGGACCGATGAGCAATCAGCCCCAGCATTTT. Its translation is CRASRRGPMSNQPQHF.

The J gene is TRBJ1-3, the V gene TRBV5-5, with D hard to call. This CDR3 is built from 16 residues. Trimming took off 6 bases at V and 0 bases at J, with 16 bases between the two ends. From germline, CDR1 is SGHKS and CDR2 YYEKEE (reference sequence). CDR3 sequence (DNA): TGTGCCAGCACCTGGCAGCCTCGCAACTCTGGAAACACCATATATTTT. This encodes CASTWQPRNSGNTIYF.

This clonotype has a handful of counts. The CDR3 nucleotides are TGTGCCACCAGCAGAGATCAGAACACTGAAGCTTTCTTT. This codes for CATSRDQNTEAFF. The V call is TRBV15, the J call TRBJ1-1, with D hard to call. There are 13 residues in the CDR3. The germline CDR1 and CDR2 sequences are LNHNV and YYDKDF (reference sequence). V was shortened by 0 bases and J by 1 base, with 3 bases between the two germline ends.